These T cell receptor beta chains were read from a single sample in a study of shared clonotypes between healthy human individuals. Clones were sequenced by immunoSEQ multiplex PCR, and TCRdb holds only the in-frame ones, with some missing. The sample yields around 610,000 clones, approximately 96% seen once. The sample was naive CD8+ T cells sorted from blood. The source of these receptors is a woman aged 30 to 39 in good health. Each CDR3 is given with its conserved first and last residue. A D gene is named only where the DNA matches it firmly. Some rows mark clone size as missing; the rest say once, few, many or name a class of expanded clone.

abundance: NA
j_gene: TRBJ1-1
d_gene: NA
v_gene: TRBV5-1
CDR3nt: TGCGCCAGCAGCTTGGCCTTGGGCAGTGAAGCTTTCTTT
CDR3aa: CASSLALGSEAFF

abundance: NA
j_gene: TRBJ1-1
d_gene: NA
v_gene: TRBV27
CDR3nt: TGTGCCAGCAGCTTGAAGGGAGGGGCGACGAACACTGAAGCTTTCTTT
CDR3aa: CASSLKGGATNTEAFF

abundance: once
j_gene: TRBJ2-3
d_gene: NA
v_gene: TRBV27
CDR3nt: TGTGCCAGCAGTTTTTTTGGGGCCAGCACAGATACGCAGTATTTT
CDR3aa: CASSFFGASTDTQYF

abundance: NA
j_gene: TRBJ1-5
d_gene: TRBD1
v_gene: TRBV27
CDR3nt: TGTGCCAGCAGCTTTACAGGGGGAAATCAGCCCCAGCATTTT
CDR3aa: CASSFTGGNQPQHF

abundance: NA
j_gene: TRBJ2-7
d_gene: NA
v_gene: TRBV15
CDR3nt: TGTGCCACCAGCAGCCGGGAAGCACTTTACGAGCAGTACTTC
CDR3aa: CATSSREALYEQYF

abundance: NA
j_gene: TRBJ2-7
d_gene: TRBD1
v_gene: TRBV10-2
CDR3nt: TGCGCCAGCTCCGGGACAGGGGGTTCCTACGAGCAGTACTTC
CDR3aa: CASSGTGGSYEQYF

abundance: NA
j_gene: TRBJ1-1
d_gene: NA
v_gene: TRBV5-6
CDR3nt: TGTGCCAGCCGACACCAGTGGTACACTGAAGCTTTCTTT
CDR3aa: CASRHQWYTEAFF

abundance: NA
j_gene: TRBJ1-5
d_gene: NA
v_gene: TRBV19
CDR3nt: TGTGCCAGTAGTATAGATCACAGGGCCACCCTGTTGAGTAGCAATCAGCCCCAGCATTTT
CDR3aa: CASSIDHRATLLSSNQPQHF

abundance: NA
j_gene: TRBJ2-1
d_gene: TRBD1
v_gene: TRBV27
CDR3nt: TGTGCCAGCAGGGACAGGGATTCCTACAATGAGCAGTTCTTC
CDR3aa: CASRDRDSYNEQFF

abundance: NA
j_gene: TRBJ2-7
d_gene: TRBD1
v_gene: TRBV6-5
CDR3nt: TGTGCCAGCAGCCCCGACAGGGGGAACTCCTACGAGCAGTACTTC
CDR3aa: CASSPDRGNSYEQYF

abundance: NA
j_gene: TRBJ2-7
d_gene: TRBD2
v_gene: TRBV7-8
CDR3nt: TGTGCCAGCAGCTTAACTGCGGGAGGGCCGACGTACGAGCAGTACTTC
CDR3aa: CASSLTAGGPTYEQYF

abundance: NA
j_gene: TRBJ1-5
d_gene: NA
v_gene: TRBV6-6
CDR3nt: TGTGCCAGCAGTCCCAGGGATAGCAATCAGCCCCAGCATTTT
CDR3aa: CASSPRDSNQPQHF

abundance: NA
j_gene: TRBJ2-7
d_gene: NA
v_gene: TRBV19
CDR3nt: TGTGCCAGTAATACAGGGCAGGGATCCTACGAGCAGTACTTC
CDR3aa: CASNTGQGSYEQYF

abundance: once
j_gene: TRBJ2-5
d_gene: TRBD1
v_gene: TRBV30
CDR3nt: TGTGCCTGGAGTGGGACAGGGGGTTGGGAGACCCAGTACTTC
CDR3aa: CAWSGTGGWETQYF

abundance: NA
j_gene: TRBJ1-3
d_gene: TRBD1
v_gene: TRBV9
CDR3nt: TGTGCCAGCAGCCCCAGAGACAGGGCTGGAAACACCATATATTTT
CDR3aa: CASSPRDRAGNTIYF

abundance: NA
j_gene: TRBJ2-1
d_gene: NA
v_gene: TRBV5-1
CDR3nt: TGCGCCAGCAGCTGGGTTTTCGAGGGGACCGTCAACAATGAGCAGTTCTTC
CDR3aa: CASSWVFEGTVNNEQFF

abundance: NA
j_gene: TRBJ1-5
d_gene: NA
v_gene: TRBV25-1
CDR3nt: TGTGCCAGCAGTGAATATGGAGGCAATCAGCCCCAGCATTTT
CDR3aa: CASSEYGGNQPQHF

abundance: once
j_gene: TRBJ1-2
d_gene: NA
v_gene: TRBV28
CDR3nt: TGTGCCAGCTCTGCCGGGAGCCTATGGGGCTACACCTTC
CDR3aa: CASSAGSLWGYTF

abundance: NA
j_gene: TRBJ1-2
d_gene: TRBD1
v_gene: TRBV9
CDR3nt: TGTGCCAGCAGTTCACCGGGACAGGCGCTCTATGGCTACACCTTC
CDR3aa: CASSSPGQALYGYTF

abundance: NA
j_gene: TRBJ1-1
d_gene: TRBD1
v_gene: TRBV6-6
CDR3nt: TGTGCCAGCAGTACAAGGGACAGGGCTGGTGAAGCTTTCTTT
CDR3aa: CASSTRDRAGEAFF

abundance: NA
j_gene: TRBJ1-2
d_gene: TRBD1
v_gene: TRBV6-5
CDR3nt: TGTGCCAGCAGTTCTACAGGGGGCGGCTACACCTTC
CDR3aa: CASSSTGGGYTF

abundance: once
j_gene: TRBJ2-7
d_gene: NA
v_gene: TRBV27
CDR3nt: TGTGCCAGCAGTCCGGGACGATTTTACGAGCAGTACTTC
CDR3aa: CASSPGRFYEQYF

abundance: NA
j_gene: TRBJ2-2
d_gene: NA
v_gene: TRBV5-1
CDR3nt: TGCGCCAGCAGCTTGTTAGGCGGGATGAACACCGGGGAGCTGTTTTTT
CDR3aa: CASSLLGGMNTGELFF

abundance: NA
j_gene: TRBJ1-5
d_gene: NA
v_gene: TRBV11-3
CDR3nt: TGTGCCAGCAGGTGTCACATTCGGGTAGGCGGACAGCCCCAGCATTTT
CDR3aa: CASRCHIRVGGQPQHF

abundance: NA
j_gene: TRBJ2-7
d_gene: TRBD2
v_gene: TRBV2
CDR3nt: TGTGCCAGCAAAGAATCGGGGGGTCATACCTACGAGCAGTACTTC
CDR3aa: CASKESGGHTYEQYF

abundance: once
j_gene: TRBJ1-5
d_gene: NA
v_gene: TRBV9
CDR3nt: TGTGCCAGCAGCGTAGGGGGGGCGGATCAGCCCCAGCATTTT
CDR3aa: CASSVGGADQPQHF

abundance: NA
j_gene: TRBJ2-6
d_gene: NA
v_gene: TRBV10-2
CDR3nt: TGCGCCAGCAGTGGCGGGGCTGGGGCCAACGTCCTGACTTTC
CDR3aa: CASSGGAGANVLTF

abundance: NA
j_gene: TRBJ2-1
d_gene: TRBD2
v_gene: TRBV28
CDR3nt: TGTGCCAGCAGGCCCGGGACTAGGGTATACAATGAGCAGTTCTTC
CDR3aa: CASRPGTRVYNEQFF

abundance: NA
j_gene: TRBJ2-1
d_gene: TRBD2
v_gene: TRBV19
CDR3nt: TGTGCCAGTAGTGGTTTGGGGCTAGCGGGAGTATACAATGAGCAGTTCTTC
CDR3aa: CASSGLGLAGVYNEQFF

abundance: NA
j_gene: TRBJ2-7
d_gene: NA
v_gene: TRBV27
CDR3nt: TGTGCCAGCAGCCCGGGAGAGTCCTACGAGCAGTACTTC
CDR3aa: CASSPGESYEQYF

abundance: NA
j_gene: TRBJ2-7
d_gene: NA
v_gene: TRBV21-1
CDR3nt: TGTGCCAGCAGCAATTTTGGTCCGCCGGGACTAGCGCCAGTTGCGCCCTACGAGCAGTACTTC
CDR3aa: CASSNFGPPGLAPVAPYEQYF

abundance: once
j_gene: TRBJ2-1
d_gene: NA
v_gene: TRBV25-1
CDR3nt: TGTGCCAGCAGTGATTACTTAGCGAACTCCTACAATGAGCAGTTCTTC
CDR3aa: CASSDYLANSYNEQFF

abundance: NA
j_gene: TRBJ1-5
d_gene: NA
v_gene: TRBV27
CDR3nt: TGTGCCAGCAGTTTCTTGGGCGCGGATCAGCCCCAGCATTTT
CDR3aa: CASSFLGADQPQHF

abundance: NA
j_gene: TRBJ2-7
d_gene: NA
v_gene: TRBV18
CDR3nt: TGTGCCAGATCGTACGAGCAGTACTTC
CDR3aa: CARSYEQYF

abundance: NA
j_gene: TRBJ2-7
d_gene: TRBD1
v_gene: TRBV28
CDR3nt: TGTGCCAGCAGCCTAGACAGGGGCTACGAGCAGTACTTC
CDR3aa: CASSLDRGYEQYF

abundance: NA
j_gene: TRBJ2-7
d_gene: TRBD1
v_gene: TRBV7-6
CDR3nt: TGTGCCAGCAGCACTCACCCGACAGGGGCAAACGAGCAGTACTTC
CDR3aa: CASSTHPTGANEQYF

abundance: NA
j_gene: TRBJ2-1
d_gene: NA
v_gene: TRBV6-5
CDR3nt: TGTGCCAGCAGTTATAGCCGGCGAAGGTTCTACAATGAGCAGTTCTTC
CDR3aa: CASSYSRRRFYNEQFF

abundance: NA
j_gene: TRBJ2-7
d_gene: TRBD2
v_gene: TRBV28
CDR3nt: TGTGCCAGCAGATTTAGCGGGAGTTCCCCCTACGAGCAGTACTTC
CDR3aa: CASRFSGSSPYEQYF

abundance: few
j_gene: TRBJ2-7
d_gene: NA
v_gene: TRBV27
CDR3nt: TGTGCCAGCAGTCCCCTTTCCTCCCTAGCCTACTACGAGCAGTACTTC
CDR3aa: CASSPLSSLAYYEQYF

abundance: once
j_gene: TRBJ2-7
d_gene: NA
v_gene: TRBV27
CDR3nt: TGTGCCAGCAGTTTAAGGCGGGCCCCCTACGAGCAGTACTTC
CDR3aa: CASSLRRAPYEQYF

abundance: NA
j_gene: TRBJ1-5
d_gene: NA
v_gene: TRBV6-5
CDR3nt: TGTGCCAGCAGTTTACGACAGTACAATCAGCCCCAGCATTTT
CDR3aa: CASSLRQYNQPQHF

abundance: NA
j_gene: TRBJ2-2
d_gene: NA
v_gene: TRBV10-1
CDR3nt: TGCGCCAGCAGTGCCTACAGGGACACCGGGGAGCTGTTTTTT
CDR3aa: CASSAYRDTGELFF

abundance: NA
j_gene: TRBJ2-1
d_gene: NA
v_gene: TRBV28
CDR3nt: TGTGCCAGCAGTTTAATGACCGACCACCTATACAATGAGCAGTTCTTC
CDR3aa: CASSLMTDHLYNEQFF

abundance: NA
j_gene: TRBJ2-1
d_gene: TRBD1
v_gene: TRBV19
CDR3nt: TGTGCCAGTAGTAGGATACAGGGGGCGAAGGATGAGCAGTTCTTC
CDR3aa: CASSRIQGAKDEQFF

abundance: NA
j_gene: TRBJ1-3
d_gene: TRBD1
v_gene: TRBV6-6
CDR3nt: TGTGCCAGCAGCCAGGGACAGGGGGGAAACACCATATATTTT
CDR3aa: CASSQGQGGNTIYF

abundance: NA
j_gene: TRBJ2-7
d_gene: TRBD2
v_gene: TRBV30
CDR3nt: TGTGCCTGGAACCTATACGAGGCGGGAGCGGCCTACGAGCAGTACTTC
CDR3aa: CAWNLYEAGAAYEQYF

abundance: NA
j_gene: TRBJ2-7
d_gene: TRBD1
v_gene: TRBV15
CDR3nt: TGTGCCACCAGCGACACGGACAGGGGGGGCGAGCAGTACTTC
CDR3aa: CATSDTDRGGEQYF

abundance: NA
j_gene: TRBJ2-2
d_gene: NA
v_gene: TRBV2
CDR3nt: TGTGCCAGCAGAGATGGACTCCCATCCGGGGAGCTGTTTTTT
CDR3aa: CASRDGLPSGELFF

abundance: NA
j_gene: TRBJ1-1
d_gene: TRBD1
v_gene: TRBV5-8
CDR3nt: TGTGCCAGCAGCTTATCTCCTATCGACAGGGGGCTAGGAGACACTGAAGCTTTCTTT
CDR3aa: CASSLSPIDRGLGDTEAFF

abundance: NA
j_gene: TRBJ2-3
d_gene: NA
v_gene: TRBV12-2
CDR3nt: TGTGCAAGTCCCCATACTACAGATACGCAGTATTTT
CDR3aa: CASPHTTDTQYF

abundance: NA
j_gene: TRBJ1-1
d_gene: NA
v_gene: TRBV4-1
CDR3nt: TGCGCCAGCAGCCAAGTTTCAGTCCGGAACACTGAAGCTTTCTTT
CDR3aa: CASSQVSVRNTEAFF

abundance: NA
j_gene: TRBJ2-1
d_gene: NA
v_gene: TRBV13
CDR3nt: TGTGCCAGCAGGACAAAGCCCGGCAATGAGCAGTTCTTC
CDR3aa: CASRTKPGNEQFF

abundance: few
j_gene: TRBJ2-7
d_gene: NA
v_gene: TRBV13
CDR3nt: TGTGCCAGCAGCTTCGAGGGCGCCTACGAGCAGTACTTC
CDR3aa: CASSFEGAYEQYF

abundance: NA
j_gene: TRBJ2-1
d_gene: TRBD1
v_gene: TRBV19
CDR3nt: TGTGCCACCACACAGGGGACCTACAATGAGCAGTTCTTC
CDR3aa: CATTQGTYNEQFF

abundance: NA
j_gene: TRBJ1-5
d_gene: NA
v_gene: TRBV19
CDR3nt: TGTGCCAGTAGTATACGGGACTCCAATCAGCCCCAGCATTTT
CDR3aa: CASSIRDSNQPQHF

abundance: few
j_gene: TRBJ1-1
d_gene: NA
v_gene: TRBV4-2
CDR3nt: TGTGCCAGCAGCCAAGCGTTTAGTGAAGCTTTCTTT
CDR3aa: CASSQAFSEAFF

abundance: NA
j_gene: TRBJ2-7
d_gene: NA
v_gene: TRBV13
CDR3nt: TGTGCCAGCAGCTATGTAGGGACTAGGACAGGCGAGCAGTACTTC
CDR3aa: CASSYVGTRTGEQYF

abundance: NA
j_gene: TRBJ2-7
d_gene: NA
v_gene: TRBV6-1
CDR3nt: TGTGCCAGCAGTGAACTTTACGAGCAGTACTTC
CDR3aa: CASSELYEQYF